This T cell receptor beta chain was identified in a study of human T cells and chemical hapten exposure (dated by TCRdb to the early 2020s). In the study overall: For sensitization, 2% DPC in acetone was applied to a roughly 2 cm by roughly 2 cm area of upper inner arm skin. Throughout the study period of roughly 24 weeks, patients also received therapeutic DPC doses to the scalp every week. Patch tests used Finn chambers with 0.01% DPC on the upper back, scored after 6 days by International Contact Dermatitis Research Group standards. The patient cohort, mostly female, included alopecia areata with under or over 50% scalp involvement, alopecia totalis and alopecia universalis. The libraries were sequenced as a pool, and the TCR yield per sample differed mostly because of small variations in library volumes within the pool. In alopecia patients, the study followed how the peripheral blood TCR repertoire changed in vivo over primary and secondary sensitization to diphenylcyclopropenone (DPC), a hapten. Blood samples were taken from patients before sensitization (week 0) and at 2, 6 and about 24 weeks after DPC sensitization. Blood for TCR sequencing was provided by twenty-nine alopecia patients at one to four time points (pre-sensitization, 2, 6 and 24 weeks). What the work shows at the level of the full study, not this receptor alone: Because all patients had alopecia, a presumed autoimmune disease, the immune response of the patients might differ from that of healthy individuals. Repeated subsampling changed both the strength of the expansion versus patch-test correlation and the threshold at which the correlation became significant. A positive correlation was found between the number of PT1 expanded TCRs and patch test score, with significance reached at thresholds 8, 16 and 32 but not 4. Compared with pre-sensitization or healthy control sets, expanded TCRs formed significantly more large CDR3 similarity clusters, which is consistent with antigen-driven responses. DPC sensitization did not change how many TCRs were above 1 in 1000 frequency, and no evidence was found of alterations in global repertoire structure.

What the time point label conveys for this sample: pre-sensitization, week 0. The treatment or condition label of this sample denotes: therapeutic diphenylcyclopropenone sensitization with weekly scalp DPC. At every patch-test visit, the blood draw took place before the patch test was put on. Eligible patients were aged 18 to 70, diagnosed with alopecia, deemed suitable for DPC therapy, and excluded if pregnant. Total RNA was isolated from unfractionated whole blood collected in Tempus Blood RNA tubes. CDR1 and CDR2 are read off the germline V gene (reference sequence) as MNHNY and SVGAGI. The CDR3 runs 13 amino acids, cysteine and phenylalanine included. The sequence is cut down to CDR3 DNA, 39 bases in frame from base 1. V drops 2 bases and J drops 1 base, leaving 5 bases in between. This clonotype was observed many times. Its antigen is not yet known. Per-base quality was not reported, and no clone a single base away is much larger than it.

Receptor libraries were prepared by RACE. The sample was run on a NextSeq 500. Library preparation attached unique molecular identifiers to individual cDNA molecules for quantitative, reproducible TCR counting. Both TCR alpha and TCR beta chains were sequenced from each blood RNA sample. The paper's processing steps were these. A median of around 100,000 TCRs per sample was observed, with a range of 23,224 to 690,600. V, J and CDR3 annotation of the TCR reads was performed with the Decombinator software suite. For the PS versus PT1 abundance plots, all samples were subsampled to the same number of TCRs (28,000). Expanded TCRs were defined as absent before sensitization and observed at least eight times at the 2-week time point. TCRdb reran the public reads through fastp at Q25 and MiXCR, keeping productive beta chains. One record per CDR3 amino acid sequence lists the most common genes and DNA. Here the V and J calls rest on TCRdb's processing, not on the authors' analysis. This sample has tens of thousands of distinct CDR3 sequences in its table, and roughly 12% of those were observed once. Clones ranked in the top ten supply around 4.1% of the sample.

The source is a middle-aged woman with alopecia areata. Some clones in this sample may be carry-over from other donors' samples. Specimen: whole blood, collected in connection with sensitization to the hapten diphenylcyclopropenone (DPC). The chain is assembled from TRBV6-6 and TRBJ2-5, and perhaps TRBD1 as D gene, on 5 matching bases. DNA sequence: TGTGCCAGCAGTTACGACAGCCAAGAGACCCAGTACTTC. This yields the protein CASSYDSQETQYF.